This T cell receptor beta chain was obtained from a study of response to subunit inactivated influenza vaccine. Study observations and caveats: Authors suggested that a seasonal influenza vaccination recruits few new T cells each time.

Germline V lookup: CDR1 SGHRS, CDR2 YFSETQ. The CDR3 totals 14 residues. Trimming cost V 4 bases and J 0 bases, with 8 bases left between them. TCRdb fed the RT-PCR reads into MiXCR, producing one record per CDR3 protein. The sample consists of roughly 650,000 distinct CDR3 sequences, approximately 14% of them appearing once. This clonotype was observed many times. What it recognizes is unknown. The chain joins TRBV5-1 to TRBJ1-5; perhaps TRBD1 as D (5 bases). This sample comprised PBMCs from blood, obtained around two weeks before vaccination. This clonotype originated in a man aged 45-65 years who received an inactivated influenza vaccine. Written as DNA, the CDR3 is TGCGCCAGCAGCCCGACAGATAGCAATCAGCCCCAGCATTTT. This encodes CASSPTDSNQPQHF.